Listed below are T cell receptor beta chains from one sample, sequenced in a study of T-cell reconstitution after alpha-beta-depleted transplantation in children. Each CDR3 protein gets one entry after TCRdb re-called the PCR reads with MiXCR. The sample lists about 180,000 distinct CDR3 sequences, 11% seen once, with roughly 13% in the top ten. This specimen was PBMCs, taken before TCRalphabeta/CD19-depleted stem cell transplant. Receptor source: a boy between 2 and 10 years old with acute myeloid leukemia, due to receive a stem cell transplant. The CDR3 runs from the conserved cysteine through the conserved F or W. The D gene is left open where the match is weak. Some rows have no size entry. The others give once, few or many, or a class for an expanded clone.

TRBD1,TRBJ1-5,NA,TRBV28,16,TGTGCCAGCAGTTTAAACAGGGGAACGAGCAATCAGCCCCAGCATTTT,CASSLNRGTSNQPQHF
TRBD2,TRBJ2-5,many,TRBV7-2,14,TGTGCCAGCAGCTTCAGAGCGGGGTGGGAGACCCAGTACTTC,CASSFRAGWETQYF
TRBD2,TRBJ2-1,many,TRBV20-1,14,TGCAGTGCTACCGGGACTAGCGGGGGCGATGAGCAGTTCTTC,CSATGTSGGDEQFF
NA,TRBJ2-1,many,TRBV29-1,12,TGCAGCGTTAAGAGCTCCTACAATGAGCAGTTCTTC,CSVKSSYNEQFF
TRBD2,TRBJ2-1,many,TRBV5-1,17,TGCGCCAGCAGCTTGGTAATAGCGGGTCTCCTCTACAATGAGCAGTTCTTC,CASSLVIAGLLYNEQFF
NA,TRBJ2-1,many,TRBV5-8,16,TGTGCCAGCAGCTTTCTCAGGCGGAGCTCCTACAATGAGCAGTTCTTC,CASSFLRRSSYNEQFF
NA,TRBJ2-5,many,TRBV5-1,13,TGCGCCAGCAGCTTGCCGGGAAAAGAGACCCAGTACTTC,CASSLPGKETQYF
TRBD1,TRBJ1-5,many,TRBV4-1,17,TGCGCCAGCAGCCAAGGACGACAGGGGCCGAACAATCAGCCCCAGCATTTT,CASSQGRQGPNNQPQHF
NA,TRBJ1-1,many,TRBV12-3/TRBV12-4,10,TGTGCCAGCAGTTTCACTCAAGCTTTCTTT,CASSFTQAFF
NA,TRBJ2-5,many,TRBV25-1,15,TGTGCCAGCAGTGAATTAAGACAGGAGCAAGAGACCCAGTACTTC,CASSELRQEQETQYF
NA,TRBJ2-3,many,TRBV7-8,14,TGTGCCAGCAGCTTTACAGCATTCACAGATACGCAGTATTTT,CASSFTAFTDTQYF
TRBD2,TRBJ2-1,NA,TRBV5-4,16,TGTGCCAGCAGCGCGGCTAGCCAGGGCGGGGGGAATGAGCAGTTCTTC,CASSAASQGGGNEQFF
TRBD2,TRBJ2-5,many,TRBV7-9,14,TGTGCCAGCAGCCCTCGGGAGGGGGAGCAGACCCAGTACTTC,CASSPREGEQTQYF
TRBD2,TRBJ2-2,many,TRBV9,16,TGTGCCAGCAGCGGAGCGGGGTTCCGAAACACCGGGGAGCTGTTTTTT,CASSGAGFRNTGELFF
TRBD2,TRBJ2-1,NA,TRBV20-1,17,TGCTGTGCTAGAGAGCAGCGGGAGGGCCGTTCCTACAATGAGCAGTTCTTC,CCAREQREGRSYNEQFF
NA,TRBJ2-5,many,TRBV7-8,19,TGTGCCAGCAGTCCCCCGGAATTAGTCTCTGGAGTTAGGGAAGAGACCCAGTACTTC,CASSPPELVSGVREETQYF
NA,TRBJ2-5,many,TRBV20-1,13,TGCAGTGCTAGAGGGGGTAGCGAGGAGACCCAGTACTTC,CSARGGSEETQYF
TRBD1,TRBJ2-6,NA,TRBV6-2/TRBV6-3,18,TGTGCCAGCAGTTACTCGACAGGGGCTGCCTCTGGGGCCAACGTCCTGACTTTC,CASSYSTGAASGANVLTF
TRBD1,TRBJ2-5,many,TRBV28,13,TGTGCCAGCAGCCGGGACAGCCAAGAGACCCAGTACTTC,CASSRDSQETQYF
NA,TRBJ1-1,once,TRBV4-1,13,TGCGCCAGCAGAGCACAGGTGAACACTGAAGCTTTCTTT,CASRAQVNTEAFF
TRBD2,TRBJ2-1,many,TRBV24-1,17,TGTGCCACCAGTGACTCGGCCGGGACTAGCTCCCACAATGAGCAGTTCTTC,CATSDSAGTSSHNEQFF
NA,TRBJ2-5,NA,TRBV12-3/TRBV12-4,14,TGTGCCATCAGGCCGTCGGACGGAAAAGAGACCCAGTACTTC,CAIRPSDGKETQYF
TRBD2,TRBJ2-1,NA,TRBV2,18,TGTACCATCTGTTCCCAAGGGGTTAGCGGGAGGGCCTACAATGAGCAGTTCTTC,CTICSQGVSGRAYNEQFF
NA,TRBJ1-2,many,TRBV28,15,TGTGCCAGCAGTTTCTTTGCCGGGGGGGCGCTCGGCTACACCTTC,CASSFFAGGALGYTF
NA,TRBJ1-1,many,TRBV20-1,12,TGCAGTGCTAGGACCGTGGGCACTGAAGCTTTCTTT,CSARTVGTEAFF
TRBD1,TRBJ1-1,NA,TRBV5-1,16,TGCGCCAGCAGCTTGGTCGGACAGGGTTGGGACACTGAAGCTTTCTTT,CASSLVGQGWDTEAFF
TRBD1,TRBJ1-1,many,TRBV10-3,13,TGTGCCACCCAGGACAGGGGAGACACTGAAGCTTTCTTT,CATQDRGDTEAFF
TRBD2,TRBJ2-1,many,TRBV6-5,15,TGTGCCAGCAGTTACGGGACTAGCGGATACAATGAGCAGTTCTTC,CASSYGTSGYNEQFF
NA,TRBJ1-2,many,TRBV4-2,13,TGTGCCAGCAGCCAAGAGAACCTAGGGGGCTACACCTTC,CASSQENLGGYTF
TRBD1,TRBJ1-5,many,TRBV28,16,TGTGCCAGCAGTACCTCCGGGACAGGGACATCTCAGCCCCAGCATTTT,CASSTSGTGTSQPQHF
NA,TRBJ1-6,many,TRBV12-3/TRBV12-4,12,TGTGCCAGCAACCAGGAGGGATCACCCCTCCACTTT,CASNQEGSPLHF
TRBD1,TRBJ1-1,many,TRBV5-5,15,TGTGCCAGCAGCTTGGAGGGACAGGGGGGCACTGAAGCTTTCTTT,CASSLEGQGGTEAFF
NA,TRBJ2-3,many,TRBV7-9,16,TGTGCCAGCAGCCCCTCCGGGACATCTAGCACAGATACGCAGTATTTT,CASSPSGTSSTDTQYF
NA,TRBJ2-2,many,TRBV7-2,13,TGTGCCAGCAGGGATTTAGGCACCGGGGAGCTGTTTTTT,CASRDLGTGELFF
NA,TRBJ1-3,many,TRBV10-3,13,TGTGCCATCAGACAGATCGCTGGAAACACCATATATTTT,CAIRQIAGNTIYF
NA,TRBJ2-5,many,TRBV21-1,17,TGTGCCAGCAGCAAGGACGACAGGGGGCCTCTTCAAGAGACCCAGTACTTC,CASSKDDRGPLQETQYF
NA,TRBJ1-3,many,TRBV10-1,14,TGCGCCAGCAGTCCGACGCGCTCTGGAAACACCATATATTTT,CASSPTRSGNTIYF
NA,TRBJ1-3,many,TRBV12-3/TRBV12-4,13,TGTGCCAGCAGCCGGGACGTTGGTAACACCATATATTTT,CASSRDVGNTIYF
TRBD1,TRBJ2-4,many,TRBV20-1,12,TGCAGTGCACGTGGACAGGATTACATTCAGTACTTC,CSARGQDYIQYF
TRBD1,TRBJ1-2,many,TRBV27,13,TGTGCCAGCAGACCACAGGGGGCGCGAGGCTACACCTTC,CASRPQGARGYTF
TRBD2,TRBJ2-3,many,TRBV10-3,15,TGTGCCATCAGTGAGGCGGGAGGCACCACAGATACGCAGTATTTT,CAISEAGGTTDTQYF
TRBD2,TRBJ2-5,many,TRBV6-5,18,TGTGCCAGCAGTTCCATACTAGCGGGGGGGCCTTTAGGAGAGACCCAGTACTTC,CASSSILAGGPLGETQYF
NA,TRBJ2-5,few,TRBV3-1,18,TGTGCCTCCGGACCTGGGGGGGCTACCCTGGATTACCAAGAGACCCAGTACTTC,CASGPGGATLDYQETQYF
NA,TRBJ2-7,many,TRBV5-1,14,TGCGCCAGCAGCTTGGTCGGGGTTGCCGCCGAGCAGTACTTC,CASSLVGVAAEQYF
NA,TRBJ2-4,many,TRBV7-9,11,TGTGCCAGCAGCTGGGAATCCATTCAGTACTTC,CASSWESIQYF
TRBD1,TRBJ2-5,many,TRBV6-5,15,TGTGCCAGCAGTTACTCAACAGGGGATAGGGAGACCCAGTACTTC,CASSYSTGDRETQYF
TRBD2,TRBJ2-4,many,TRBV5-1,16,TGCGCCAGCAGCCCGGGACTAGCGGGAGGGCCGGTCATTCAGTACTTC,CASSPGLAGGPVIQYF
NA,TRBJ1-1,many,TRBV5-6,13,TGTGCCAGCAGCTTTTTTCGGGGCAGTGAAGCTTTCTTT,CASSFFRGSEAFF
TRBD1,TRBJ1-1,many,TRBV5-5,16,TGTGCCAGCATCCCCGGGACAGGAAGGGGTGACACTGAAGCTTTCTTT,CASIPGTGRGDTEAFF
TRBD1,TRBJ2-7,many,TRBV27,15,TGTGCCAGCAGTCCAACCACAGGGGGCCTAGGCGAGCAGTACTTC,CASSPTTGGLGEQYF
NA,TRBJ1-2,many,TRBV15,15,TGTGCCACCAGCAGCCCGACAGGCTCTAACTATGGCTACACCTTC,CATSSPTGSNYGYTF
NA,TRBJ2-3,NA,TRBV6-2/TRBV6-3,17,TGTGCCAGCAGTTACGAGATCGAGGCTTACGGGGCAGATACGCAGTATTTT,CASSYEIEAYGADTQYF